The rows below give T cell receptor beta chains drawn from one sample of a study of T cell responses to AZD1222 COVID-19 vaccine. TCRdb's copy holds only in-frame clones and misses some; the assay was immunoSEQ multiplex PCR. The top ten hold about 2.8% of the sample, which has some 170,000 clones, around 94% seen once. The input for sequencing was peripheral blood, taken on day 0 of AZD1222 vaccination. These receptor sequences come from an adult in good health. CDR3s include the opening cysteine and the closing phenylalanine or tryptophan. A D gene is named only where the DNA matches it firmly. Rows may omit the clone size; those that give it use once, few, many or a size class.

D	V	size	J	DNA	CDR3
NA	TRBV9	NA	TRBJ2-6	TGTGCCAGCAGAGGGCTCTCTGGGGCCAACGTCCTGACTTTC	CASRGLSGANVLTF
NA	TRBV3-1/TRBV3-2	NA	TRBJ2-3	TGTGCCAGCAGCCACGGCGGGGGCACAGATACGCAGTATTTT	CASSHGGGTDTQYF
TRBD2	TRBV7-8	NA	TRBJ2-7	TGTGCCAGCGGGAGGACTAGCGGGAACGAGCAGTACTTC	CASGRTSGNEQYF
NA	TRBV27	NA	TRBJ1-3	TGTGCCAGCCGGGGGACAAACGGAAACACCATATATTTT	CASRGTNGNTIYF
NA	TRBV7-9	NA	TRBJ2-1	TGTGCCAGCCCTCCCTCGGGCGGTAGCTCCTACAATGAGCAGTTCTTC	CASPPSGGSSYNEQFF
NA	TRBV19	NA	TRBJ1-3	TGTGCCAGTAGTATACGGGGTGGCTCTGGAAACACCATATATTTT	CASSIRGGSGNTIYF
TRBD2	TRBV7-2	few	TRBJ2-4	TGTGCCAGCAGCTCCTATAGCGGGGCCCGATACTTC	CASSSYSGARYF
NA	TRBV24-1	NA	TRBJ2-1	TGTGCCACCAGTGATTCATACAATGAGCAGTTCTTC	CATSDSYNEQFF
TRBD2	TRBV27	NA	TRBJ2-7	TGTGCCAGCAGTTTCCTAACTAGCGGGAGGACCTACGAGCAGTACTTC	CASSFLTSGRTYEQYF
NA	TRBV9	NA	TRBJ2-5	TGTGCCAGCAGCCCCTGGGGCGACAGCCAAGAGACCCAGTACTTC	CASSPWGDSQETQYF
NA	TRBV5-8	NA	TRBJ2-5	TGTGCCAGCAGTTTGGGGGACGCCGGGGAGACCCAGTACTTC	CASSLGDAGETQYF
NA	TRBV19	NA	TRBJ1-1	TGTGCCAGTAGGGCAGGGAACATGAACACTGAAGCTTTCTTT	CASRAGNMNTEAFF
NA	TRBV5-6	NA	TRBJ1-2	TGTGCCAGCAGCTTGGTCGGGGAGGGGTATGGCTACACCTTC	CASSLVGEGYGYTF
NA	TRBV6-5	NA	TRBJ1-1	TGTGCCAGCAGTTACTACCCCACGAACACTGAAGCTTTCTTT	CASSYYPTNTEAFF
TRBD2	TRBV3-1/TRBV3-2	NA	TRBJ2-3	TGTGCCAGCAGCCCAACACCCGGGACTAGCGGGATTCCGGATACGCAGTATTTT	CASSPTPGTSGIPDTQYF
NA	TRBV27	once	TRBJ1-2	TGTGCCAGCACCACTTTCCCGGGGCAGGCCTATGGCTACACCTTC	CASTTFPGQAYGYTF
TRBD2	TRBV7-8	NA	TRBJ2-7	TGTGCCAGCAGCTTAGAAGCGGGGCCCTCCTACGAGCAGTACTTC	CASSLEAGPSYEQYF
NA	TRBV5-6	NA	TRBJ2-3	TGTGCCAGCAGCTTGTACGGAACGCAGTATTTT	CASSLYGTQYF
TRBD2	TRBV5-1	NA	TRBJ2-2	TGCGCCAGCAGCTTGGCGGGGGGAATCACCGGGGAGCTGTTTTTT	CASSLAGGITGELFF
TRBD2	TRBV18	NA	TRBJ2-1	TGTGCCAGCTCAATCGGGGCGGGAGGAGACAATGAGCAGTTCTTC	CASSIGAGGDNEQFF
NA	TRBV19	few	TRBJ1-1	TGTGCCAGTAGTGAACGACGTAGCGGCACTGAAGCTTTCTTT	CASSERRSGTEAFF
NA	TRBV14	NA	TRBJ1-2	TGTGCCAGCAGCCAAGCAGGGGTTGGGTATGGCTACACCTTC	CASSQAGVGYGYTF
NA	TRBV5-1	NA	TRBJ1-1	TGCGCCAGCAGCTTGGTCGTAGGCACTGAAGCTTTCTTT	CASSLVVGTEAFF
TRBD2	TRBV19	once	TRBJ2-1	TGTGCCAGTAGAACACTAGCGGACTCCTACAATGAGCAGTTCTTC	CASRTLADSYNEQFF
NA	TRBV21-1	NA	TRBJ1-6	TGTGCCAGCAGCAAAGAACAATGGGGGCTCGGGGACAGGATTTTTTCCTATAATTCACCCCTCCACTTT	CASSKEQWGLGDRIFSYNSPLHF
NA	TRBV5-6	NA	TRBJ2-7	TGTGCCAGCAGCCCTTTGGGGGCGTCCTACGAGCAGTACTTC	CASSPLGASYEQYF
NA	TRBV7-9	NA	TRBJ2-3	TGTGGGTCCGGTGACACTTACACAGATACGCAGTATTTT	CGSGDTYTDTQYF
TRBD2	TRBV2	NA	TRBJ2-1	TGTGCCAGCAATTTAGGACTAGTCACCGATGAGCAGTTCTTC	CASNLGLVTDEQFF
NA	TRBV2	NA	TRBJ1-2	TGTGCCAGCAGTGCGGACAGCGGATATGGCTACACCTTC	CASSADSGYGYTF
TRBD1	TRBV15	NA	TRBJ1-3	TGTGCCACCAAAATTGACAGGGTCTCTGGAAACACCATATATTTT	CATKIDRVSGNTIYF
NA	TRBV5-1	few	TRBJ2-7	TGCGCCAGCAGCTTACAAGATCTACAGGAGCAGTACTTC	CASSLQDLQEQYF
TRBD1	TRBV7-6	NA	TRBJ1-2	TGTGCCAGCAGCTTAGCACCCGGGACAGCTGGCTACACCTTC	CASSLAPGTAGYTF
TRBD1	TRBV19	NA	TRBJ2-5	TGTGCCAGTAGTATCGGACAGGGATTCCAAGAGACCCAGTACTTC	CASSIGQGFQETQYF
NA	TRBV9	NA	TRBJ1-2	TGTGCCAGCAGCGTAGAAACTCGGGGGACCCGCTATGGCTACACCTTC	CASSVETRGTRYGYTF
TRBD1	TRBV19	NA	TRBJ2-5	TGTGCCAGTAAAAGGACAGGGTTGGAAGAGACCCAGTACTTC	CASKRTGLEETQYF
NA	TRBV13	NA	TRBJ2-7	TGTGCCAGCAGCCCCCGGGACGGAAATTACGAGCAGTACTTC	CASSPRDGNYEQYF
TRBD1	TRBV19	once	TRBJ1-2	TGTGCCAGTAAGGGGACGGACAGGGGGCTTAACTATGGCTACACCTTC	CASKGTDRGLNYGYTF
NA	TRBV27	NA	TRBJ2-3	TGTGCCAGCAGTACATACCCGAGCGGCACAGATACGCAGTATTTT	CASSTYPSGTDTQYF
NA	TRBV12-5	once	TRBJ1-1	TGTGCTAGTGGCCTGAACACTGAAGCTTTCTTT	CASGLNTEAFF
TRBD1	TRBV18	few	TRBJ1-4	TGTGCCAGCTCACCCGGGACAGGGAATGAAAAACTGTTTTTT	CASSPGTGNEKLFF
TRBD2	TRBV5-6	NA	TRBJ2-1	TGTGCCAGCAGCTCGGAGGTTAGCGGGAGAGGTGAGAATGAGCAGTTCTTC	CASSSEVSGRGENEQFF
NA	TRBV10-3	NA	TRBJ2-7	TGTGCCATCTCGGAACGGGGGTACGAGCAGTACTTC	CAISERGYEQYF
NA	TRBV30	NA	TRBJ1-3	TGTGCCTGGAGTGTACAGGGAAACACCATATATTTT	CAWSVQGNTIYF
NA	TRBV10-1	NA	TRBJ2-1	TGCGCCAGCAGTGAGTCGACGGGTTTTGGACTATCTCTACGCTCCTACAATGAGCAGTTCTTC	CASSESTGFGLSLRSYNEQFF
TRBD2	TRBV28	NA	TRBJ2-7	TGTGCCAGCAGCCCGGCGAGGACTAGCGGCTCCTACGAGCAGTACTTC	CASSPARTSGSYEQYF
TRBD2	TRBV6-6	NA	TRBJ2-1	TGTGCCAGCAGTCAGCCCGGGACTAGCGGGAAGACCTACAATGAGCAGTTCTTC	CASSQPGTSGKTYNEQFF
TRBD2	TRBV19	NA	TRBJ2-3	TGTGCCAGTAGGTTAGCGGGAGGGCCCACAGATACGCAGTATTTT	CASRLAGGPTDTQYF
TRBD2	TRBV19	NA	TRBJ2-7	TGTGCCAGTAGTATAGAGAGTAGCGGGAGCCCATACGAGCAGTACTTC	CASSIESSGSPYEQYF
NA	TRBV29-1	NA	TRBJ1-1	TGCAGCGCCTTGAACACTGAAGCTTTCTTT	CSALNTEAFF
TRBD1	TRBV6-5	once	TRBJ1-6	TGTGCCAGCAGTCAGGGGGCAGGGTCACCCCTCCACTTT	CASSQGAGSPLHF
NA	TRBV2	NA	TRBJ1-1	TGTGCCAGTCGGCGGACAGCCTTGGGGAACACTGAAGCTTTCTTT	CASRRTALGNTEAFF
TRBD1	TRBV5-1	NA	TRBJ2-1	TGCGCCAGCAGCTTGTCTGACAGGGGGCGCTGGTTCTTC	CASSLSDRGRWFF
NA	TRBV29-1	NA	TRBJ1-2	TGCAGCGTTGAGGGCTACACCTTC	CSVEGYTF
TRBD2	TRBV2	NA	TRBJ2-7	TGTGCCAGCAGTGAAACGGCCAGCGGGGGTCGCGAGCAGTACTTC	CASSETASGGREQYF
TRBD2	TRBV5-4	NA	TRBJ2-1	TGTGCCAGCAGCTCCCGGACTAGCGGGAGGGCTCCCTACAATGAGCAGTTCTTC	CASSSRTSGRAPYNEQFF